This passage covers 21 T cell receptor beta chains from one sample sequenced in a study of CD8 T cells in Susac syndrome. Random-hexamer reverse transcription was applied to roughly 0.45 to 1 ug RNA. TCRdb processed the immunoSEQ multiplex PCR reads anew with MiXCR; each CDR3 protein has one entry. The table lists some 260,000 distinct CDR3 sequences, roughly 95% of them singletons, with roughly 0.072% in the top ten. Input material: CD4+ T cells from PBMCs. Receptors were obtained from a human donor with multiple sclerosis.

The rearrangement links TRBV28 to TRBJ1-2; D is ambiguous. Germline lookup yields CDR1 MDHEN and CDR2 SYDVKM. This CDR3 is built from 14 residues. V gave up 2 bases and J gave up 7 bases, with 14 bases separating them. This CDR3 reads CASSLPGIGFGYTF. The CDR3 coding sequence is TGTGCCAGCAGTTTACCGGGGATAGGCTTTGGCTACACCTTC.

The chain combines TRBV5-6 with TRBJ2-7, with D perhaps TRBD1 (7 bases). Germline V gene data show CDR1 as SGHDT and CDR2 as YYEEEE. The CDR3 is 14 residues long. Trimming pared 0 bases from V and 4 bases from J, leaving 11 bases between. As DNA, the CDR3 is TGTGCCAGCAGCTTGGCCGCAGGGGGGTACGAGCAGTACGTC. This sequence encodes CASSLAAGGYEQYV.

V usage is TRBV29-1 and J usage is TRBJ2-3; no clear D. Per germline, CDR1 SQVTM and CDR2 ANQGSEA. The V end lost 4 bases, the J end lost 4 bases, and 6 bases lay between the germline ends. The CDR3 totals 11 residues. CDR3 DNA sequence: TGCAGCGTTGGGGAACCAGATACGCAGTATTTT. It translates to CSVGEPDTQYF.

This clonotype has just one count. The chain links TRBV7-2 to TRBJ2-7; D unresolved. The CDR3 spans 15 residues. Between the trimmed V and J ends, which lost 5 bases and 3 bases, there was a span of 17 bases. Germline assignment: CDR1 SGHTA and CDR2 FQGNSA. CDR3 nucleotides: TGTGCCAGCAGCCCGAACCCCCTAATCCTCTACGAGCAGTACGTC. Its protein product is CASSPNPLILYEQYV.

The chain has TRBV29-1 and TRBJ2-5; D assignment may be TRBD1 or TRBD2 (5 bases each). From germline, CDR1 is SQVTM and CDR2 ANQGSEA. Trimming took 0 bases from V and 1 from J, leaving 15 bases between them. This CDR3 comprises 16 residues. In nucleotides, the CDR3 is TGCAGCGTTGAAGAATCAGGGACGATGCCCCAAGAGACCCAGTACTTC. This sequence encodes CSVEESGTMPQETQYF. Based on the CDR3 plus reference TRBV29-1 and TRBJ2-5, the full variable domain is SAVISQKPSRDICQRGTSLTIQCQVDSQVTMMFWYRQQPGQSLTLIATANQGSEATYESGFVIDKFPISRPNLTFSTLTVSNMSPEDSSIYLCSVEESGTMPQETQYFGPGTRLLVL.

The chain links TRBV4-2 to TRBJ2-3; tentative D call: TRBD2 (7 bases). The CDR3 contains 16 residues. V was pared by 0 bases and J by 2 bases, with 12 bases between. Germline CDR1 LGHNA, CDR2 YNFKEQ. The chain's CDR3 is CASSQEGRGHTDTQYF. The CDR3 nucleotides are TGTGCCAGCAGCCAAGAGGGGCGGGGGCACACAGATACGCAGTATTTT.

The gene calls are TRBV20-1 and TRBJ2-5; D assignment may be TRBD1 or TRBD2 (5 bases each). Trimming shortened V by 4 bases and J by 5 bases, and 20 bases separated the two germline ends. The CDR3 runs to 15 residues. From germline, CDR1 is DFQATT and CDR2 SNEGSKA (reference sequence). The CDR3 DNA reads TGCAGTGCTACGGAGGTGGCAGGGAGTGGGGAGACCCAGTACTTC. It encodes CSATEVAGSGETQYF.

V and J are TRBV4-1 and TRBJ1-6; tentatively, D is TRBD1 (5 bases). Trimming took off 1 base at V and 6 bases at J, with 10 bases between the two ends. Germline assignment: CDR1 MGHRA and CDR2 YSYEKL. The CDR3 is made up of 15 amino acids. The CDR3 DNA sequence: TGCGCCAGCAGCCAAGTCAGGGTTGCTAATTCACCCCTCCACTTT. The encoded protein is CASSQVRVANSPLHF.

The chain couples TRBV10-3 to TRBJ1-1, with D possibly TRBD1 on 5 matching bases. This CDR3 has 13 amino acids. Between the trimmed V and J ends, which lost 8 bases and 2 bases, there was a span of 12 bases. CDR1 is ENHRY, CDR2 SYGVKD, per germline. The CDR3 sequence is CAIGRQSNTEAFF. The CDR3 coding sequence is TGTGCCATCGGACGACAGAGCAACACTGAAGCTTTCTTT.

This chain links TRBV30 with TRBJ2-6; no firm D call. Trimming removed 8 bases at V and 4 bases at J, with 6 bases between. Germline assignment: CDR1 GTSNPN and CDR2 SVGIG (reference sequence). CDR3 length equals 11 residues. CDR3 bases: TGTGCCCTAGTAGGGGCCAACGTCCTGACTTTC. Translation: CALVGANVLTF.

CDR3 sequence (DNA): TGTGCCACCAGCAGAGATTCTGGTCGCTACTACGAGCAGTACTTC. Its protein product is CATSRDSGRYYEQYF. J is TRBJ2-7 and V is TRBV15; no definite D call. Germline values: CDR1 LNHNV, CDR2 YYDKDF (reference sequence). V lost 0 bases and J lost 3, with 12 bases in between. The CDR3 extends over 15 amino acids.

The chain uses TRBV28 and TRBJ1-2; 7 bases align to TRBD1. The length of the CDR3 is 14 residues. The trim removed 3 bases at V and 8 bases at J, leaving 9 bases unmatched. The germline V gene encodes CDR1 MDHEN and CDR2 SYDVKM. DNA of the CDR3: TGTGCCAGCAGTTTGTCGACAGGGTCTAGAGGCTACACCTTC. Translating it yields CASSLSTGSRGYTF.

This chain uses TRBV6-1 with TRBJ1-1, with D uncertain. Trimming removed 7 bases at V and 1 base at J, with 13 bases between. CDR3 length: 14 residues. CDR1 and CDR2 (germline): MNHNS, SASEGT. CDR3 loop: CASTTRAQNTEAFF. In DNA form, the CDR3 reads TGTGCCAGCACCACTCGGGCACAGAACACTGAAGCTTTCTTT.

V is TRBV19 and J is TRBJ2-1; 8 bases are a match to TRBD1. Germline CDR1 reads LNHDA; CDR2 reads SQIVND (reference sequence). The CDR3 runs to 16 residues. The V and J ends lost 1 base and 12 bases, in that order; junction bases with no gene match: 14. The CDR3 coding sequence is TGTGCCAGTAGTATAGCTCCGGGACAGGTGGTTAACCGGCAGTTCTTC. Its translation: CASSIAPGQVVNRQFF.

The V and J genes are TRBV10-3 and TRBJ1-2, with no clear D. The length of the CDR3 is 13 residues. Germline V gene lookup returns CDR1 ENHRY and CDR2 SYGVKD. Trimming took off 7 bases at V and 1 base at J, with 10 bases between the two ends. The CDR3 sequence is CAIMAERNYGYTF. In nucleotides, the CDR3 is TGTGCCATCATGGCAGAACGTAACTATGGCTACACCTTC.

In its sample, this clonotype was seen a few times. CDR3 nucleotides: TGTGCCAGTAGTACCCAGACCGGTCTGGACGAGCAGTACTTC. The encoded protein is CASSTQTGLDEQYF. The gene calls are TRBV19 and TRBJ2-7; D is uncertain. Germline-derived CDR1 and CDR2 are LNHDA and SQIVND (reference sequence). The length of the CDR3 is 14 residues. V lost 4 bases and J lost 5, with 15 bases in between.

This sequence joins TRBV27 and TRBJ2-5; D is unclear. CDR3 length: 15 amino acids. V gave up 5 bases and J gave up 3 bases, with 16 bases separating them. Germline loops: CDR1 MNHEY, CDR2 SMNVEV (reference sequence). CDR3 in DNA: TGTGCCAGCAGTCCTACCAGGAGTTCAAAAGAGACCCAGTACTTC. It yields the protein CASSPTRSSKETQYF.

This rearrangement joins TRBV9 to TRBJ2-2, with D maybe TRBD1 (5 bases). Trimming pared 0 bases from V and 7 bases from J, leaving 10 bases between. The CDR3 has 14 residues. Germline CDR1 SGDLS, CDR2 YYNGEE. The CDR3 loop is CASSVGRVGGELFF. The CDR3 nucleotides are TGTGCCAGCAGCGTAGGCAGGGTTGGCGGGGAGCTGTTTTTT. Full variable domain (rest looked up from reference TRBV9 and TRBJ2-2): DSGVTQTPKHLITATGQRVTLRCSPRSGDLSVYWYQQSLDQGLQFLIQYYNGEERAKGNILERFSAQQFPDLHSELNLSSLELGDSALYFCASSVGRVGGELFFGEGSRLTVL.

The chain is built from TRBV3-1 and TRBJ2-3, with D perhaps matching TRBD1 or TRBD2 (5 bases each). CDR3 length: 13 residues. Germline V lookup: CDR1 LGHDT, CDR2 YNNKEL (reference sequence). With 1 base removed from V and 6 bases from J, the gap between germline ends came to 8 bases. The CDR3 DNA reads TGTGCCAGCAGCCAAGGAGGGGTCGATACGCAGTATTTT. As protein: CASSQGGVDTQYF.

This clonotype was recorded only once. The chain joins TRBV29-1 to TRBJ2-6, with D possibly matching TRBD2 (6 bases). V dropped 6 bases and J dropped 2 bases, with 14 bases sitting between them. The CDR3 length is 15 residues. The V gene's germline CDR1 is SQVTM and CDR2 ANQGSEA. The CDR3 coding sequence is TGCAGCGTGCCCGGGGGAGGAGCTGGGGCCAACGTCCTGACTTTC. Amino acid sequence: CSVPGGGAGANVLTF.

The CDR3: CSATGTGSTDTQYF. The CDR3 nucleotides read TGCAGTGCTACCGGGACAGGGTCCACAGATACGCAGTATTTT. The chain employs TRBV20-1 and TRBJ2-3, with 9 nucleotides matching TRBD1. V trimming: 4 bases; J trimming: 2 bases; junction bases outside the gene matches: 4. CDR3 length: 14 residues. Germline V lookup: CDR1 DFQATT, CDR2 SNEGSKA (reference sequence).